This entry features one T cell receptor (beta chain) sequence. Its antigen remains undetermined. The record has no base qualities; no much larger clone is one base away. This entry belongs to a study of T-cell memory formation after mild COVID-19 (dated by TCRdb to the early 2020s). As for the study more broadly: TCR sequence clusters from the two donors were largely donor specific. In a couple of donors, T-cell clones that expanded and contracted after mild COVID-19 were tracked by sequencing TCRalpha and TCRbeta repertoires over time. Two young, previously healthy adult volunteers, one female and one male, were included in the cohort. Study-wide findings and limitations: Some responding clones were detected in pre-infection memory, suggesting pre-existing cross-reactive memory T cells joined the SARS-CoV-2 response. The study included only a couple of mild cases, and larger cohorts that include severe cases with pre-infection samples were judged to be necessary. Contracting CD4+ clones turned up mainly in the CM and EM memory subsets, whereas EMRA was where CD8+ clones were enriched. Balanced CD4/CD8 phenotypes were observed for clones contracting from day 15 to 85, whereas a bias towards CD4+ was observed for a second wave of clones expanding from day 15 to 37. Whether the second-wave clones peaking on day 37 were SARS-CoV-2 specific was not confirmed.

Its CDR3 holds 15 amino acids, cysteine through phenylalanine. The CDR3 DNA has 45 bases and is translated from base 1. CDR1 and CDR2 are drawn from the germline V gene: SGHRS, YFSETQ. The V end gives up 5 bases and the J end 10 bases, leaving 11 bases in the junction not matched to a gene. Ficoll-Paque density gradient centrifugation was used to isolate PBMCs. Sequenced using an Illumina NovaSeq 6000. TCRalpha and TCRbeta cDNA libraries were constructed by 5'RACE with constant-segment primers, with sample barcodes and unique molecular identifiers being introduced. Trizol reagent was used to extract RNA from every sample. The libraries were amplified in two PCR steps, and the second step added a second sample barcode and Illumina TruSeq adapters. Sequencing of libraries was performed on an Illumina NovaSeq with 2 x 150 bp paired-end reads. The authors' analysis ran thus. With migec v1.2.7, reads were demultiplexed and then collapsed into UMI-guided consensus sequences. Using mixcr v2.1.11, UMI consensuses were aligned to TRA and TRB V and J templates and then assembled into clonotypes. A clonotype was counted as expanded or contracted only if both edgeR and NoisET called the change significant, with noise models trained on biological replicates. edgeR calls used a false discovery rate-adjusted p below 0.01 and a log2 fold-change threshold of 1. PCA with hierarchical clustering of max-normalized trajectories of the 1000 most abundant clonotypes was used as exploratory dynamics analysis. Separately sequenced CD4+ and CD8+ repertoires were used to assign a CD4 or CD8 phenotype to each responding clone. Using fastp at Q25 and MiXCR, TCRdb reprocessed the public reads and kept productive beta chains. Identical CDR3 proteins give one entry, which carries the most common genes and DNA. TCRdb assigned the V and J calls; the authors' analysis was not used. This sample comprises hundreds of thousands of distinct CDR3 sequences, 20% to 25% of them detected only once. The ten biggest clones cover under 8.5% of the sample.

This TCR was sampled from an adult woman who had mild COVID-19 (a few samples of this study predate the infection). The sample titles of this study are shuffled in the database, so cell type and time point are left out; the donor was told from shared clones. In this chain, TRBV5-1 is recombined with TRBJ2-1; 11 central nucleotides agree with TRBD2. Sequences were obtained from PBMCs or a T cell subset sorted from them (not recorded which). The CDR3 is CASRIGTSGSGEQFF. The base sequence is TGCGCCAGCAGAATTGGTACTAGCGGGAGCGGAGAGCAGTTCTTC.